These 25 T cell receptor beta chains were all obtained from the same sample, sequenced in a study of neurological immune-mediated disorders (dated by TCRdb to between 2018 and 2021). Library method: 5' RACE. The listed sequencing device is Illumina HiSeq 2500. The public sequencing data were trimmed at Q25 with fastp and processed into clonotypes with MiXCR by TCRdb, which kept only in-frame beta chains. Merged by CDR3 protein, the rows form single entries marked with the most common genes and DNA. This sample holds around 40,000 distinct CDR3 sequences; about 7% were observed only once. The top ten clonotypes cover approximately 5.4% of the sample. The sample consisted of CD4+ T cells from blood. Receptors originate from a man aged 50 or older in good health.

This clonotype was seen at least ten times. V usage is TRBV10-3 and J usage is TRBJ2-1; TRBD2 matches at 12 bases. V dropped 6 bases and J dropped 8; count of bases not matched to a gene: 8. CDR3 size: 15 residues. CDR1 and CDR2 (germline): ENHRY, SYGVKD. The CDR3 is CAIRDGLAGTDEQFF. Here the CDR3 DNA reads TGTGCCATCAGAGACGGACTAGCGGGAACGGATGAGCAGTTCTTC.

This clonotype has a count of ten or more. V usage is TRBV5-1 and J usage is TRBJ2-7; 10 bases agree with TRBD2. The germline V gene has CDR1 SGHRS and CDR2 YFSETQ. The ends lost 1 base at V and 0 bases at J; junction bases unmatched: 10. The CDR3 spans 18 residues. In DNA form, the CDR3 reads TGCGCCAGCAGCTTGTCTGTAGCGGGAGGATCCAGCTCCTACGAGCAGTACTTC. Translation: CASSLSVAGGSSSYEQYF. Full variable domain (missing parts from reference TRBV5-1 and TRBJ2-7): KAGVTQTPRYLIKTRGQQVTLSCSPISGHRSVSWYQQTPGQGLQFLFEYFSETQRNKGNFPGRFSGRQFSNSRSEMNVSTLELGDSALYLCASSLSVAGGSSSYEQYFGPGTRLTVT.

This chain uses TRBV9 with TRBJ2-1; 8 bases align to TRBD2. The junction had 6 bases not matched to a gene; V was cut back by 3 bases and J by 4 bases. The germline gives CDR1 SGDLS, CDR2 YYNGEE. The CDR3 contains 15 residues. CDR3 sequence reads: CASSGLIAGYNEQFF. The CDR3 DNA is TGTGCCAGCAGCGGACTTATAGCGGGATACAATGAGCAGTTCTTC.

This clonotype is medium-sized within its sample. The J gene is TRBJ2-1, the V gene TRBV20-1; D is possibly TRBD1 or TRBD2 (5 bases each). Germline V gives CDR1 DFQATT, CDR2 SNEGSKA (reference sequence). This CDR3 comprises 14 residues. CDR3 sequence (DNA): TGCAGCGGGGTGCGTTGGGACGCCTACAATGAGCAGTTCTTC. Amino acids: CSGVRWDAYNEQFF.

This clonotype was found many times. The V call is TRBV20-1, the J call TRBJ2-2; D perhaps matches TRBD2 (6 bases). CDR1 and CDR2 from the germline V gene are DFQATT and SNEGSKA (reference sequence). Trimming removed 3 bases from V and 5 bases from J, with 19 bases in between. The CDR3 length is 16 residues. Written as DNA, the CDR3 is TGCAGTGCTAGTTCAGGCGGAAACGGAGGGACCGGGGAGCTGTTTTTT. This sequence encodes CSASSGGNGGTGELFF.

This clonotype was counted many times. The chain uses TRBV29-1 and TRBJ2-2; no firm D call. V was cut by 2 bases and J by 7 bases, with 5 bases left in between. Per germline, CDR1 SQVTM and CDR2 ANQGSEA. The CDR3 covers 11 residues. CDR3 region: CSVENGGELFF. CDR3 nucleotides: TGCAGCGTTGAAAACGGCGGGGAGCTGTTTTTT.

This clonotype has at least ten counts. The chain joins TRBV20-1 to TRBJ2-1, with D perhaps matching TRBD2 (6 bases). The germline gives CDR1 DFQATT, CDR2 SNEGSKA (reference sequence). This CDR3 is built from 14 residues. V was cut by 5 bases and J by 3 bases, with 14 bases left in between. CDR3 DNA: TGCAGTGCTTCCCCACGGGAGTTCTACAATGAGCAGTTCTTC. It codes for CSASPREFYNEQFF.

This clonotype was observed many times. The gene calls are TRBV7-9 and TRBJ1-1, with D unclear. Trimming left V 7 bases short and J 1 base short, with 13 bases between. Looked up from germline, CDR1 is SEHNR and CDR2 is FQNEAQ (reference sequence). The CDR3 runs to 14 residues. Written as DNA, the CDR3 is TGTGCCAGCACTTCCAGCGGTACGAACACTGAAGCTTTCTTT. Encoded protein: CASTSSGTNTEAFF. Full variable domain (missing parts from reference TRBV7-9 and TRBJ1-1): DTGVSQNPRHKITKRGQNVTFRCDPISEHNRLYWYRQTLGQGPEFLTYFQNEAQLEKSRLLSDRFSAERPKGSFSTLEIQRTEQGDSAMYLCASTSSGTNTEAFFGQGTRLTVV.

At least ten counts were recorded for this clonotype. The CDR3: CASSPGRSYGYTF. The CDR3 DNA reads as TGTGCCAGCAGCCCTGGACGGAGCTATGGCTACACCTTC. The V and J genes are TRBV6-2 or TRBV6-3 and TRBJ1-2; D is undetermined. This CDR3 contains 13 residues. The germline V gene encodes CDR1 MNHEY and CDR2 SVGEGT. Trimming took off 6 bases at V and 4 bases at J, with 12 bases between the two ends.

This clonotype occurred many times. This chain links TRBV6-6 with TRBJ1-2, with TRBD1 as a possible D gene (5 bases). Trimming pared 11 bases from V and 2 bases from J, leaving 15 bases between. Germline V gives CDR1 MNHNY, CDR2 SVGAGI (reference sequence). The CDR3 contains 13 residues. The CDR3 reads CAGGSEGNYGYTF. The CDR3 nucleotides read TGTGCCGGCGGGTCGGAGGGGAACTATGGCTACACCTTC.

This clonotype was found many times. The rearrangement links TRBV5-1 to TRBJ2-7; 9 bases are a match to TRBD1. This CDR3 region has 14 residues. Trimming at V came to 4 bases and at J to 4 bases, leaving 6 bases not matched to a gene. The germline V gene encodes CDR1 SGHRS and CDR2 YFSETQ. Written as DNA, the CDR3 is TGCGCCAGCAGCGGACCGGGACAGGGTTACGAGCAGTACTTC. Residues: CASSGPGQGYEQYF.

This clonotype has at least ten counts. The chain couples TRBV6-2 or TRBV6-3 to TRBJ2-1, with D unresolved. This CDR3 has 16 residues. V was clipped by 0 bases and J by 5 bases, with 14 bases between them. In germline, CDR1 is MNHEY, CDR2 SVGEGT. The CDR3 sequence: CASSYSRVRLHNEQFF. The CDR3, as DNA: TGTGCCAGCAGTTACTCCCGGGTCCGACTCCACAATGAGCAGTTCTTC.

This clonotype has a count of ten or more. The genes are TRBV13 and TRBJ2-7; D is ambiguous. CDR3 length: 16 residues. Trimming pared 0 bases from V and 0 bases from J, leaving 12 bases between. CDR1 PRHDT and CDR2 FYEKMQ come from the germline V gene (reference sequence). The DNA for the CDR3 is TGTGCCAGCAGCTTAGGCCTCCGGGCCTACTCCTACGAGCAGTACTTC. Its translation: CASSLGLRAYSYEQYF. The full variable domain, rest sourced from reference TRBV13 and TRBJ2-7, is AAGVIQSPRHLIKEKRETATLKCYPIPRHDTVYWYQQGPGQDPQFLISFYEKMQSDKGSIPDRFSAQQFSDYHSELNMSSLELGDSALYFCASSLGLRAYSYEQYFGPGTRLTVT.

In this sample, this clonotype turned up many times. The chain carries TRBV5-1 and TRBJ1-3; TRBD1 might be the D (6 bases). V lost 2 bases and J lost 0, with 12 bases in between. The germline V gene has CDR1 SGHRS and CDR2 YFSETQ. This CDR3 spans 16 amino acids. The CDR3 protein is CASSFGQLSSGNTIYF. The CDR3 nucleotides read TGCGCCAGCAGCTTCGGACAGCTGAGCTCTGGAAACACCATATATTTT.

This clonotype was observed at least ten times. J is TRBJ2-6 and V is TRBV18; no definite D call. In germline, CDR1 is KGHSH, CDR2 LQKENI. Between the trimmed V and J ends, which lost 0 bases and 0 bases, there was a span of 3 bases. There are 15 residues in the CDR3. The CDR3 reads CASSPPFSGANVLTF. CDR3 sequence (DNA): TGTGCCAGCTCACCACCGTTCTCTGGGGCCAACGTCCTGACTTTC.

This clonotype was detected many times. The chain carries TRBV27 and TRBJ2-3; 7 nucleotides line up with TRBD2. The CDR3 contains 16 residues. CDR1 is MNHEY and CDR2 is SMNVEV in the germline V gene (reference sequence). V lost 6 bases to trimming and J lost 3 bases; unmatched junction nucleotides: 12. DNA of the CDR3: TGTGCCAGCAGGTCCACGGGGGGTTCAAGGACAGATACGCAGTATTTT. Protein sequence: CASRSTGGSRTDTQYF.

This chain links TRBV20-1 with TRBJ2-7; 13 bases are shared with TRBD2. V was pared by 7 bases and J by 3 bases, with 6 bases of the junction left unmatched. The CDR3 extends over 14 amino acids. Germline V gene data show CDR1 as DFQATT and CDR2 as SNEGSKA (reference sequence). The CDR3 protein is CSVDGLAGDYEQYF. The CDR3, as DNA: TGCAGTGTCGATGGACTAGCGGGAGACTACGAGCAGTACTTC.

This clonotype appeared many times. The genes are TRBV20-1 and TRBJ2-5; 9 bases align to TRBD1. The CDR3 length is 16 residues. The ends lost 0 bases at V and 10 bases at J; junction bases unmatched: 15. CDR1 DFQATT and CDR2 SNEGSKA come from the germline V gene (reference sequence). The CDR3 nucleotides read TGCAGTGCTAGAGATCACTCACAGGGGGCGAATTCGCACCAGTACTTC. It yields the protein CSARDHSQGANSHQYF.

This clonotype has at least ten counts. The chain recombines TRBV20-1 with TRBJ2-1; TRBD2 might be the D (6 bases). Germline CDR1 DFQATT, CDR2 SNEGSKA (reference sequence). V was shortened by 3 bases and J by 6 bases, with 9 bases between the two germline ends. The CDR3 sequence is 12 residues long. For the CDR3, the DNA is TGCAGTGCTAGCGGGAGTGGCAATGAGCAGTTCTTC. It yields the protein CSASGSGNEQFF.

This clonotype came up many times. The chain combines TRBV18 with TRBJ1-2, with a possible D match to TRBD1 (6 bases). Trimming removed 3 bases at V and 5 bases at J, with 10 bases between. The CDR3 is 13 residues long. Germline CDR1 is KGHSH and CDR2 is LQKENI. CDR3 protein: CASSPEQGYGYTF. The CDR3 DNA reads TGTGCCAGCTCACCCGAACAGGGTTATGGCTACACCTTC.

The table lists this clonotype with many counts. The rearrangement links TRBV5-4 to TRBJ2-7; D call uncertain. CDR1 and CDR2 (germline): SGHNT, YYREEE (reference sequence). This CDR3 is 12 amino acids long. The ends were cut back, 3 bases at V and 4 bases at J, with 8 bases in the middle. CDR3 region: CASSSGLYEQYF. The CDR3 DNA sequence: TGTGCCAGCAGCTCTGGGTTGTACGAGCAGTACTTC.

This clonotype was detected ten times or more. The CDR3 region is CASSLDVGFVYRLDEQYF. The CDR3 coding sequence is TGTGCCAGCAGCTTAGATGTCGGTTTTGTGTACCGACTTGACGAGCAGTACTTC. The rearrangement links TRBV7-9 to TRBJ2-7; no firm D call. Germline-derived CDR1 and CDR2 are SEHNR and FQNEAQ (reference sequence). The CDR3 has 18 residues. Trimming cost V 1 base and J 5 bases, with 24 bases left between them.

CDR3 protein: CASSLMGHGIKPQHF. CDR3 nucleotides: TGTGCCAGCAGTTTAATGGGACATGGGATTAAGCCCCAGCATTTT. The chain employs TRBV28 and TRBJ1-5; D may be TRBD1 (6 bases). The CDR3 is 15 residues long. Germline values: CDR1 MDHEN, CDR2 SYDVKM. V lost 2 bases, J lost 8 bases, and 16 bases lay in between.

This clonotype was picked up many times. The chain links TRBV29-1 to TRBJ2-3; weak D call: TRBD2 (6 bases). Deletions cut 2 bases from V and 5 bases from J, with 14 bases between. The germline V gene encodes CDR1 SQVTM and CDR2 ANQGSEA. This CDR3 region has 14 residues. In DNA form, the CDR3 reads TGCAGCGTTGAAATGCGGGAAAGGAGAGATACGCAGTATTTT. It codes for CSVEMRERRDTQYF.

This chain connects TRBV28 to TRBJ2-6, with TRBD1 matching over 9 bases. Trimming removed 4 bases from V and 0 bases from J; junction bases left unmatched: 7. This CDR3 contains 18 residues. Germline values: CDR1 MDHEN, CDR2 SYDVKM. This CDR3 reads CASSSGQGFTSGANVLTF. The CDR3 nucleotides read TGTGCCAGCAGTTCCGGACAGGGGTTTACCTCTGGGGCCAACGTCCTGACTTTC.